The 19 T cell receptor beta chains given below trace back to one sample, sequenced in a study of T cell responses to AZD1222 COVID-19 vaccine. Libraries were prepared by immunoSEQ multiplex PCR; TCRdb keeps only in-frame clonotypes and omits some of them. In the table there are fewer than 120,000 clones, around 90% of which are singletons. Sequencing was performed on peripheral blood, taken 28 days after the second AZD1222 dose. The receptors stem from an adult who received the AZD1222 COVID-19 vaccine.

The chain combines TRBV6-5 with TRBJ1-6; no clear D. The germline V gene encodes CDR1 MNHEY and CDR2 SVGAGI. Trimming took 5 bases from V and 7 from J, leaving 12 bases between them. The CDR3 totals 14 residues. The CDR3 nucleotides read TGTGCCAGCAGTATTTATCCCAACAATTCACCCCTCCACTTT. It encodes CASSIYPNNSPLHF.

This clone has more than one count but fewer than ten. The V and J genes are TRBV9 and TRBJ1-4; TRBD1 agrees at 12 bases. CDR1 and CDR2 from the germline V gene are SGDLS and YYNGEE. After removal of 2 bases from V and 3 bases from J, the junction contained 8 bases not matched to a gene. The CDR3 has 18 amino acids. Here the CDR3 DNA reads TGTGCCAGCAGCGTGACGGGACAGGGGGCATGGTCTAATGAAAAACTGTTTTTT. Its protein product is CASSVTGQGAWSNEKLFF.

The genes are TRBV10-3 and TRBJ1-2, with a weak D call TRBD1 (5 bases). The CDR3 spans 12 residues. Germline CDR1 ENHRY, CDR2 SYGVKD. Trimming removed 7 bases from V and 8 bases from J, with 14 bases in between. CDR3 sequence reads: CAINRQGFGYTF. The CDR3 bases are TGTGCCATCAACCGGCAGGGATTCGGCTACACCTTC.

This clone was seen once. The junction departs from the called germline gene at one end, perhaps through a read error. This chain connects TRBV6-5 to TRBJ1-4, with D maybe TRBD1 (5 bases). The CDR3 has 15 residues. Germline CDR1 is MNHEY and CDR2 is SVGAGI. The DNA for the CDR3 is TGTGCCAGCAGTGACTCCGCAGGGTCAAGAGAAAAACTGTTTTTT. Its translation: CASSDSAGSREKLFF.

The DNA for the CDR3 is TGTGCCAGCAGTTGGAGCGGGGACACGCAGTATTTT. Translating it yields CASSWSGDTQYF. J is TRBJ2-3 and V is TRBV2; TRBD2 matches at 7 bases. The CDR3 runs to 12 residues. Trimming took 5 bases from V and 9 from J; bases not matched to a gene: 5. Germline V gene data show CDR1 as SNHLY and CDR2 as FYNNEI.

CDR3 residues: CASSYSDSGGRELFF. The CDR3 coding sequence is TGTGCCAGCAGTTACTCTGACAGTGGTGGTCGGGAGCTGTTTTTT. The chain has TRBV6-2 or TRBV6-3 and TRBJ2-2; possible D gene TRBD1, 5 bases. This CDR3 spans 15 amino acids. The V end was cut by 0 bases, the J end by 9 bases, with 14 bases between. CDR1 and CDR2 from the germline V gene are MNHEY and SVGEGT.

The chain uses TRBV7-2 and TRBJ1-2; D is unresolved. Looked up from germline, CDR1 is SGHTA and CDR2 is FQGNSA. This CDR3 is 15 amino acids long. Trimming took off 9 bases at V and 2 bases at J, with 19 bases between the two ends. CDR3 nucleotide sequence: TGTGCCAGGGAAAGAGCCGTCGGCGGAAACTATGGCTACACCTTC. Translating gives CARERAVGGNYGYTF.

On this clone: Additional DNA sequences in this sample encode the identical CDR3. The V and J genes are TRBV20-1 and TRBJ1-1; D is undetermined. V lost 5 bases to trimming and J lost 0 bases, with 4 bases between them. This CDR3 spans 11 amino acids. From germline, CDR1 is DFQATT and CDR2 SNEGSKA (reference sequence). As DNA, the CDR3 is TGCAGTGCTCGACTGAACACTGAAGCTTTCTTT. It codes for CSARLNTEAFF.

Details on this clone: This sample includes further DNA sequences coding for the same CDR3. The chain joins TRBV5-1 to TRBJ1-4, with D hard to call. CDR3 length: 14 amino acids. The germline V gene has CDR1 SGHRS and CDR2 YFSETQ. V dropped 4 bases and J dropped 2 bases, with 9 bases sitting between them. DNA for the CDR3: TGCGCCAGCAGCCCGGTGGGGACTAATGAAAAACTGTTTTTT. This encodes CASSPVGTNEKLFF.

The chain has TRBV18 and TRBJ2-7; a possible D gene is TRBD1 (6 bases). Trimming shortened V by 1 base and J by 1 base, and 11 bases separated the two germline ends. CDR1 and CDR2 from the germline V gene are KGHSH and LQKENI. The CDR3 totals 15 residues. The CDR3 DNA follows: TGTGCCAGCTCACCACGCAGGGGTGATTCCTACGAGCAGTACTTC. Amino acid sequence: CASSPRRGDSYEQYF. Filled out from reference TRBV18 and TRBJ2-7, the complete variable domain reads NAGVMQNPRHLVRRRGQEARLRCSPMKGHSHVYWYRQLPEEGLKFMVYLQKENIIDESGMPKERFSAEFPKEGPSILRIQQVVRGDSAAYFCASSPRRGDSYEQYFGPGTRLTVT.

The V and J genes are TRBV18 and TRBJ2-5; no clear D gene. V dropped 2 bases and J dropped 5 bases, with 15 bases sitting between them. The CDR3 totals 15 residues. The germline V gene encodes CDR1 KGHSH and CDR2 LQKENI. CDR3 nucleotide sequence: TGTGCCAGCTCACCAGCACCAGTGGCTCCGGAGACCCAGTACTTC. Its protein is CASSPAPVAPETQYF.

This clone was observed once. The rearrangement joins TRBV19 to TRBJ1-1; D perhaps matches TRBD1 (5 bases). The germline CDR1 and CDR2 sequences are LNHDA and SQIVND (reference sequence). CDR3 length equals 15 residues. V gave up 4 bases and J gave up 3 bases, with 15 bases separating them. CDR3 nucleotides: TGTGCCAGTAGTACCCAGGGTGGTTGGGACACTGAAGCTTTCTTT. Its translation is CASSTQGGWDTEAFF.

The gene calls are TRBV5-1 and TRBJ2-3, with 7 bases that match TRBD1. Trimming cost V 4 bases and J 4 bases; bases outside gene matches: 12. The V gene's germline CDR1 is SGHRS and CDR2 YFSETQ. The CDR3 is 16 residues long. The CDR3 loop is CASSDGDSPSPDTQYF. DNA of the CDR3: TGCGCCAGCAGCGATGGGGACAGCCCGAGCCCAGATACGCAGTATTTT.

The CDR3 DNA reads TGTGCCAGCAGCCGAAAAGGACAGGGGTCGGGAGGCACAGATACGCAGTATTTT. Its protein is CASSRKGQGSGGTDTQYF. This chain uses TRBV27 with TRBJ2-3; 9 bases line up with TRBD1. Germline assignment: CDR1 MNHEY and CDR2 SMNVEV (reference sequence). The CDR3 runs to 18 residues. V trimming: 6 bases; J trimming: 1 base; junction bases outside the gene matches: 14.

The rearrangement links TRBV19 to TRBJ1-2; the match to TRBD1 covers 10 bases. V shed 5 bases and J 6 bases; nucleotides not matched to a gene: 9. Per germline, CDR1 LNHDA and CDR2 SQIVND (reference sequence). The CDR3 extends over 15 amino acids. CDR3 in amino acids: CASSPGTGAGNGYTF. The CDR3 DNA reads TGTGCCAGTAGTCCTGGGACAGGGGCCGGGAATGGCTACACCTTC.

In this sample, this clone turned up once. J is TRBJ2-5 and V is TRBV2; 8 nucleotides align to TRBD2. Germline V gene data show CDR1 as SNHLY and CDR2 as FYNNEI. Germline trimming cut 10 bases from V and 5 bases from J; bases unmatched to any gene: 12. The CDR3 contains 14 residues. The CDR3 sequence: CATEGPAGVETQYF. DNA for the CDR3: TGTGCCACTGAGGGGCCAGCGGGGGTGGAGACCCAGTACTTC.

The chain couples TRBV10-1 to TRBJ1-6; D gene uncertain. Germline CDR1 WNHNN, CDR2 SYGVQD (reference sequence). This CDR3 is 13 amino acids long. The V gene lost 2 bases and the J gene lost 8 bases, with 7 bases spanning the gap. CDR3 sequence (DNA): TGCGCCAGCAGTGAGCAGATGGATTCACCCCTCCACTTT. Its protein is CASSEQMDSPLHF.

The chain recombines TRBV4-2 with TRBJ2-3, with a tentative D call TRBD2 (6 bases). The CDR3 extends over 15 amino acids. CDR1 is LGHNA, CDR2 YNFKEQ, per germline. The V gene lost 4 bases and the J gene lost 1 base, with 12 bases spanning the gap. CDR3 sequence: CASSLRDSRTDTQYF. DNA for the CDR3: TGTGCCAGCAGCCTCCGGGACTCCCGCACAGATACGCAGTATTTT.

This sequence joins TRBV19 and TRBJ2-2, with TRBD1 matching over 9 bases. This CDR3 region has 16 residues. V lost 5 bases to trimming and J lost 4 bases; unmatched junction nucleotides: 8. Germline V lookup: CDR1 LNHDA, CDR2 SQIVND (reference sequence). CDR3 DNA sequence: TGTGCCAGTAGTCCCCACCGGGACAGGGCCACCGGGGAGCTGTTTTTT. Residues: CASSPHRDRATGELFF.